The clone carrying this T cell receptor (beta chain) was seen at least ten times. Antigen specificity is unknown. This record belongs to a study of T cells in Graves' hyperthyroidism and ophthalmopathy. This CDR3 contains 15 residues. The germline V gene encodes CDR1 SGHAT and CDR2 FQDESV (reference sequence). Trimming pared 5 bases from V and 4 bases from J, leaving 17 bases between. Absent ophthalmopathy progression within 18 months defined stable Graves' hyperthyroidism. In patients aged 18 to 65, hyperthyroidism was newly diagnosed, with duration under 2 months. Fresh peripheral blood, 9.5 to 10 ml of it, supplied the PBMCs. RNA transcripts yielded amplified TCR beta CDR3 regions. First-round RT-PCR with HTBI primers amplified the TCR CDR3 region. Using its own MiXCR run on the multiplex PCR reads, TCRdb lists one record per CDR3 protein. The data show about 720,000 distinct CDR3 sequences, around 15% seen once.

Study results and limitations: In validation, the model predicted ophthalmopathy. These predictions came a median about 6.5 months before onset.

The sequence came from a young man with Graves' hyperthyroidism. Sequencing was done on a sample of blood. This chain links TRBV11-1 with TRBJ1-2; tentatively, D is TRBD1 (5 bases). Here the CDR3 DNA reads TGTGCCAGCAGCCCAGGCCAGGGTCGGGGCTATGGCTACACCTTC. Protein: CASSPGQGRGYGYTF. Looking up the rest from reference TRBV11-1 and TRBJ1-2 gives the full variable domain: EAEVAQSPRYKITEKSQAVAFWCDPISGHATLYWYRQILGQGPELLVQFQDESVVDDSQLPKDRFSAERLKGVDSTLKIQPAELGDSAMYLCASSPGQGRGYGYTFGSGTRLTVV.